This entry lists 21 T cell receptor beta chains sequenced from one sample in a study of T cells in Graves' hyperthyroidism and ophthalmopathy. Regions amplified from RNA transcripts were the TCR beta CDR3 regions. Using the HTBI primer set, a first-round RT-PCR was run on the TCR CDR3. TCRdb re-called the multiplex PCR reads with MiXCR, one entry per CDR3 protein. The profile shows hundreds of thousands of distinct CDR3 sequences, approximately 17% of them singletons. The sequencing input was blood. These receptor sequences come from a woman aged 60 to 75 with Graves' ophthalmopathy.

This clonotype appeared many times. V and J are TRBV7-7 and TRBJ2-1; 7 nucleotides agree with TRBD2. CDR1 and CDR2 from the germline V gene are SSHAT and FNYEAQ (reference sequence). V shed 4 bases and J 8 bases; nucleotides not matched to a gene: 5. The CDR3 has 13 amino acids. Here the CDR3 reads CASSSGGWDEQFF. The CDR3 bases are TGTGCCAGCAGCTCCGGGGGGTGGGATGAGCAGTTCTTC.

This clonotype has ten or more counts. The chain joins TRBV12-3 or TRBV12-4 to TRBJ2-1; D is possibly TRBD1 (6 bases). There are 15 residues in the CDR3. V dropped 5 bases and J dropped 9 bases, with 20 bases sitting between them. This CDR3 is CASSHTTGYKGEQFF. CDR3 DNA sequence: TGTGCCAGCAGTCACACGACAGGTTACAAGGGTGAGCAGTTCTTC.

The rearrangement joins TRBV4-3 to TRBJ2-3; 9 nucleotides line up with TRBD2. The ends lost 0 bases at V and 3 bases at J; junction bases unmatched: 4. The CDR3 spans 16 residues. Germline V gives CDR1 LGHNA, CDR2 YSLEER. The chain's CDR3 is CASSQDVGLATDTQYF. The CDR3 DNA is TGCGCCAGCAGCCAAGATGTGGGACTAGCAACAGATACGCAGTATTTT.

This clonotype was found a few times. The CDR3 DNA follows: TGTGCCAGCACCGATTGGGGGGGCTCTGGGGCCAACGTCCTGACTTTC. It specifies CASTDWGGSGANVLTF. The rearrangement joins TRBV27 to TRBJ2-6, with 7 positions matching TRBD2. Trimming removed 7 bases from V and 0 bases from J; junction bases left unmatched: 6. Germline CDR1 is MNHEY and CDR2 is SMNVEV (reference sequence). This CDR3 has 16 residues.

The table lists this clonotype with many counts. V is TRBV12-3 or TRBV12-4 and J is TRBJ1-1; no clear D gene. Deletions cut 3 bases from V and 0 bases from J, with 8 bases between. The CDR3 is 14 residues long. DNA for the CDR3: TGTGCCAGCAGTTTTATAGTGGTGAACACTGAAGCTTTCTTT. The encoded protein is CASSFIVVNTEAFF.

The genes are TRBV29-1 and TRBJ2-1; D not resolved. This CDR3 comprises 14 residues. With 0 bases removed from V and 4 bases from J, the gap between germline ends came to 10 bases. The germline gives CDR1 SQVTM, CDR2 ANQGSEA. This chain's CDR3 is CSVEENRAYNEQFF. The CDR3 region has the DNA TGCAGCGTTGAAGAGAACCGGGCATACAATGAGCAGTTCTTC.

This clonotype was detected a few times. The chain recombines TRBV20-1 with TRBJ2-5; D possibly corresponds to TRBD2 (6 bases). Trimming left V 3 bases short and J 5 bases short, with 22 bases between. The CDR3 sequence is 16 residues long. Germline values: CDR1 DFQATT, CDR2 SNEGSKA (reference sequence). CDR3 DNA: TGCAGTGCTAGTATGACATTAGAGGGGAGGAAGGAGACCCAGTACTTC. Translated: CSASMTLEGRKETQYF.

This clonotype was found many times. The V and J genes are TRBV11-3 and TRBJ2-7; 12 bases align to TRBD2. Germline V CDR1 and CDR2: SGHNT, YENEEA. The V gene end was trimmed by 3 bases and the J gene end by 8 bases; junction bases not matched to a gene: 8. This CDR3 spans 15 amino acids. DNA of the CDR3: TGTGCCAGCAGCTTGGGACTAGCGGGTGGCGGAAAGCAGTACTTC. It is translated as CASSLGLAGGGKQYF.

This clonotype was recorded many times. The chain links TRBV10-1 to TRBJ2-7; TRBD1 matches at 9 bases. V shed 3 bases and J 4 bases; nucleotides not matched to a gene: 10. The CDR3 contains 16 residues. Germline V lookup: CDR1 WNHNN, CDR2 SYGVQD (reference sequence). The CDR3 is CASSDRSGQGRYEQYF. The CDR3 DNA reads as TGCGCCAGCAGTGACCGCTCCGGACAGGGGCGATACGAGCAGTACTTC.

The chain recombines TRBV6-6 with TRBJ2-5, with 10 bases lining up with TRBD2. Per germline, CDR1 MNHNY and CDR2 SVGAGI (reference sequence). This CDR3 is 16 amino acids long. J gave up 0 bases and V 0 bases, and 1 base lay outside the gene matches. The CDR3: CASSYSSGGYQETQYF. The DNA for the CDR3 is TGTGCCAGCAGTTACTCTAGCGGGGGGTACCAAGAGACCCAGTACTTC.

Ten or more counts support this clonotype. This sequence joins TRBV28 and TRBJ1-2; 9 bases agree with TRBD1. The CDR3 runs to 17 residues. Germline assignment: CDR1 MDHEN and CDR2 SYDVKM. Unmatched junction bases numbered 6, after V lost 1 base and J lost 0 bases. The CDR3 sequence: CASSLFPRQGANYGYTF. DNA of the CDR3: TGTGCCAGCAGTTTATTTCCCCGACAGGGGGCTAACTATGGCTACACCTTC.

The chain recombines TRBV2 with TRBJ2-7; 11 bases agree with TRBD2. This CDR3 has 16 residues. Germline V gene data show CDR1 as SNHLY and CDR2 as FYNNEI. V dropped 6 bases and J dropped 2; count of bases not matched to a gene: 9. Written as DNA, the CDR3 is TGTGCCAGCAGCCTTAGCGGGAGGGCCGTTACCTACGAGCAGTACTTC. Translating it yields CASSLSGRAVTYEQYF.

This clonotype was recorded many times. This chain joins TRBV6-2 or TRBV6-3 and TRBJ1-5; D is uncertain. The germline V gene has CDR1 MNHEY and CDR2 SVGEGT. Trimming shortened V by 2 bases and J by 2 bases, and 19 bases separated the two germline ends. This CDR3 is 18 amino acids long. The CDR3 loop is CASSYPGGRFLGNQPQHF. The DNA for the CDR3 is TGTGCCAGCAGTTACCCCGGCGGCAGGTTTCTGGGCAATCAGCCCCAGCATTTT.

A few counts support this clonotype. The V gene is TRBV6-1, the J gene TRBJ2-7; TRBD2 agrees at 7 bases. The CDR3 length is 15 residues. The V gene's germline CDR1 is MNHNS and CDR2 SASEGT. With V trimmed by 5 bases and J by 4 bases, 11 bases remained unmatched. The CDR3 protein is CASSWGGELKYEQYF. CDR3 nucleotides: TGTGCCAGCAGTTGGGGGGGGGAACTAAAGTACGAGCAGTACTTC.

In this sample, this clonotype turned up many times. The chain joins TRBV5-1 to TRBJ2-1, with D possibly matching TRBD2 (6 bases). V lost 2 bases and J lost 1, with 10 bases in between. The CDR3 runs to 15 residues. Germline V CDR1 and CDR2: SGHRS, YFSETQ. CDR3 sequence (DNA): TGCGCCAGCAGCTTTAGCGGCGCGTCCTACAATGAGCAGTTCTTC. Protein sequence: CASSFSGASYNEQFF. Full variable domain (rest looked up from reference TRBV5-1 and TRBJ2-1): KAGVTQTPRYLIKTRGQQVTLSCSPISGHRSVSWYQQTPGQGLQFLFEYFSETQRNKGNFPGRFSGRQFSNSRSEMNVSTLELGDSALYLCASSFSGASYNEQFFGPGTRLTVL.

Details on this clonotype: This is likely a read error, given that the CDR3 carries no conserved phenylalanine or tryptophan at its end. The V gene is TRBV5-6, the J gene TRBJ1-2, with D tentatively TRBD1 (5 bases). The germline CDR1 and CDR2 sequences are SGHDT and YYEEEE. V dropped 4 bases and J dropped 4 bases, with 14 bases sitting between them. This CDR3 region has 14 residues. The CDR3 sequence is CASSGRQGGYGYTL. Here the CDR3 DNA reads TGTGCCAGCAGCGGGCGGCAGGGCGGCTATGGCTACACCCTC.

In its sample, this clonotype was seen many times. The V gene is TRBV2, the J gene TRBJ2-3, with D uncertain. From germline, CDR1 is SNHLY and CDR2 FYNNEI. The length of the CDR3 is 13 residues. V was trimmed by 4 bases and J by 5 bases, leaving 10 bases between them. The CDR3 bases are TGTGCCAGCAGTGGCGGCCTGAGAGATACGCAGTATTTT. Protein sequence: CASSGGLRDTQYF.

Ten or more counts support this clonotype. The rearrangement uses TRBV11-2 and TRBJ2-2, with 12 bases that match TRBD2. V lost 4 bases to trimming and J lost 5 bases; unmatched junction nucleotides: 8. Germline loops: CDR1 SGHAT, CDR2 FQNNGV. The CDR3 contains 17 residues. Written as DNA, the CDR3 is TGTGCCAGCAGCTCGCTAGCGGGAGGGCCCTTGACCGGGGAGCTGTTTTTT. This translates into CASSSLAGGPLTGELFF.

V is TRBV5-1 and J is TRBJ2-3, with D hard to call. CDR3 length: 15 amino acids. V was pared by 6 bases and J by 1 base, with 15 bases between. Germline V gives CDR1 SGHRS, CDR2 YFSETQ. The CDR3 sequence: CASNPEPWGTDTQYF. CDR3 DNA: TGCGCCAGCAACCCCGAGCCTTGGGGCACAGATACGCAGTATTTT.

This clonotype showed up many times. This chain uses TRBV20-1 with TRBJ2-1; 9 bases agree with TRBD1. Germline assignment: CDR1 DFQATT and CDR2 SNEGSKA (reference sequence). The CDR3 covers 12 residues. J gave up 6 bases and V 4 bases, and 1 base lay outside the gene matches. The CDR3, as DNA: TGCAGTGCTATGGACAGGGGCAATGAGCAGTTCTTC. This translates into CSAMDRGNEQFF.

This chain uses TRBV6-5 with TRBJ1-6; TRBD1 aligns across 7 bases. Unmatched junction bases numbered 8, after V lost 2 bases and J lost 10 bases. Germline assignment: CDR1 MNHEY and CDR2 SVGAGI. The CDR3 is made up of 15 amino acids. The CDR3 nucleotides are TGTGCCAGCAGTTACCCTGACAGGGACGGATCACCCCTCCACTTT. Translation: CASSYPDRDGSPLHF.